This T cell receptor (beta chain) emerged from a study of T cells in Graves' hyperthyroidism and ophthalmopathy. The authors deemed Graves' hyperthyroidism stable absent ophthalmopathy progression within 18 months. The hyperthyroidism patients had all been newly diagnosed, and their disease duration was under 2 months. Their ages ranged from 18 to 65 years. Patients were excluded for uncontrolled infection, other autoimmune disease, pregnancy or lactation. This sample holds PBMCs from roughly 10 ml fresh peripheral blood. This CDR3 region has 18 residues. Germline V gives CDR1 SGHNT, CDR2 YENEEA. V dropped 8 bases and J dropped 4 bases, with 29 bases sitting between them. RNA transcripts yielded amplified TCR beta CDR3 regions. The HTBI set primed first-round TCR CDR3 RT-PCR. TCRdb redid the calling of the multiplex PCR reads with MiXCR, one entry per CDR3 protein. The profile covers more than 300,000 distinct CDR3 sequences, with approximately 14% appearing a single time and approximately 11% taken by the ten largest.

The chain carries TRBV11-3 and TRBJ2-5; TRBD1 or TRBD2 may be the D gene (6 bases each). This TCR derives from a woman aged 55-69 years with Graves' hyperthyroidism. The sequenced sample was blood. This chain's CDR3 is CASSSLRGRGAQGETQYF. In nucleotides, the CDR3 is TGTGCCAGCTCATCACTGCGGGGTAGGGGGGCACAGGGAGAGACCCAGTACTTC.